The 21 T cell receptor beta chains given below trace back to one sample, sequenced in a study of post-analysis software for immune sequencing data. Broader study findings: Relative to controls, patients had 4 or 5 TRBV segments at higher frequency, with TRBV5-6, TRBV5-1 and TRBV20-1 among these.

The antigens for these receptors are not known. Libraries were made from TCR beta cDNA, and they carried unique molecular identifiers. MiXCR, applied by TCRdb to the PCR reads, yields one record per CDR3 protein. The data contain roughly 200,000 distinct CDR3 sequences, roughly 30% of them singletons. The sample consisted of blood. The source of these receptors is a girl aged 2-17 years with multiple sclerosis.

The chain uses TRBV2 and TRBJ2-1; D could derive from TRBD1 or TRBD2 (7 bases each). The germline V gene has CDR1 SNHLY and CDR2 FYNNEI. The V end was cut by 4 bases, the J end by 6 bases, with 16 bases between. The CDR3 contains 15 residues. CDR3: CASSAGGTTFNEQFF. The CDR3 coding sequence is TGTGCCAGCAGTGCAGGGGGGACTACCTTCAATGAGCAGTTCTTC.

The chain recombines TRBV5-1 with TRBJ2-3; 9 bases map to TRBD1. V lost 2 bases and J lost 2; bases outside the gene matches: 3. Germline CDR1 is SGHRS and CDR2 is YFSETQ. The CDR3 has 15 residues. This CDR3 is CASSFTGGVTDTQYF. CDR3 nucleotides: TGCGCCAGCAGCTTTACAGGGGGCGTCACAGATACGCAGTATTTT.

The genes are TRBV12-3 or TRBV12-4 and TRBJ2-2; a weak D match, TRBD2 (7 bases). There are 15 residues in the CDR3. The V gene lost 8 bases and the J gene lost 6 bases, with 19 bases spanning the gap. CDR3 in amino acids: CASPSPRGGAGELFF. Written as DNA, the CDR3 is TGTGCCAGCCCCTCGCCGAGGGGGGGTGCCGGGGAGCTGTTTTTT.

With respect to this clonotype: This may come from a read error, since a much larger clone is one base off. The chain has TRBV7-3 and TRBJ2-3; no clear D. The CDR3 extends over 12 amino acids. Germline V gives CDR1 SGHTA, CDR2 FQGTGA. The CDR3 nucleotides read TGTGCCAACAGCCTGTACACAGATACGCAGTATTTT. Residues: CANSLYTDTQYF. Combining the CDR3 with reference TRBV7-3 and TRBJ2-3 gives the whole variable domain GAGVSQTPSNKVTEKGKYVELRCDPISGHTALYWYRQSLGQGPEFLIYFQGTGAADDSGLPNDRFFAVRPEGSVSTLKIQRTERGDSAVYLCANSLYTDTQYFGPGTRLTVL.

There are a few counts of this clonotype. This sequence joins TRBV20-1 and TRBJ1-1; D not resolved. The CDR3 totals 13 residues. From germline, CDR1 is DFQATT and CDR2 SNEGSKA (reference sequence). The ends were cut back, 5 bases at V and 7 bases at J, with 17 bases in the middle. The CDR3 sequence: CSARGRRVGEAFF. As DNA, the CDR3 is TGCAGTGCTCGAGGCCGGCGTGTAGGTGAAGCTTTCTTT.

About this clonotype: A much larger clonotype is one base distant, so this may be a read error. The chain recombines TRBV14 with TRBJ2-1; D possibly uses TRBD1 or TRBD2 (5 bases each). The germline V gene encodes CDR1 SGHDN and CDR2 FVKESK. The CDR3 sequence is 16 residues long. This chain's CDR3 is CASGQSGTRSYNEQFF. The DNA for the CDR3 is TGTGCCAGCGGCCAGTCCGGGACCCGGTCCTACAATGAGCAGTTCTTC.

V is TRBV28 and J is TRBJ1-1; no firm D call. CDR1 is MDHEN, CDR2 SYDVKM, per germline. The V gene lost 6 bases and the J gene lost 4 bases, with 21 bases spanning the gap. The length of the CDR3 is 16 residues. The chain's CDR3 is CASSNRLPTSGTEAFF. CDR3 in DNA: TGTGCCAGCAGCAACCGTCTCCCCACCTCCGGCACTGAAGCTTTCTTT.

This clonotype was counted many times. This chain connects TRBV10-3 to TRBJ1-2; TRBD1 aligns across 9 bases. The junction had 12 bases not matched to a gene; V was cut back by 8 bases and J by 8 bases. CDR3 length: 14 residues. Germline-derived CDR1 and CDR2 are ENHRY and SYGVKD. CDR3 in DNA: TGTGCCATCTCCAACCGGGACAGGGTTCCGGGCTACACCTTC. Encoded protein: CAISNRDRVPGYTF.

The rearrangement uses TRBV20-1 and TRBJ1-1, with a weak D call TRBD1 (5 bases). V lost 3 bases to trimming and J lost 9 bases, with 14 bases between them. The CDR3 has 12 residues. Germline CDR1 and CDR2: DFQATT and SNEGSKA (reference sequence). The CDR3 nucleotides are TGCAGTGCTAGCCTCGGGACGGTTCAAGCTTTCTTT. Its protein is CSASLGTVQAFF.

This clonotype was seen ten or more times. V is TRBV5-1 and J is TRBJ1-1; no reliable D call. The CDR3 runs to 13 residues. CDR1 is SGHRS, CDR2 YFSETQ, per germline. V was pared by 0 bases and J by 0 bases, with 3 bases between. This CDR3 reads CASSLVVNTEAFF. In DNA form, the CDR3 reads TGCGCCAGCAGCTTGGTGGTGAACACTGAAGCTTTCTTT.

In DNA form, the CDR3 reads TGTGCCAGCAGCATGATAACCCCGGACGCCGGCTACGAGCAGTACTTC. Amino acids: CASSMITPDAGYEQYF. The chain recombines TRBV5-6 with TRBJ2-7; the D is unclear. Germline V gives CDR1 SGHDT, CDR2 YYEEEE. V dropped 4 bases and J dropped 3 bases, with 20 bases sitting between them. There are 16 residues in the CDR3. The full variable domain, with the rest looked up from reference TRBV5-6 and TRBJ2-7, is DAGVTQSPTHLIKTRGQQVTLRCSPKSGHDTVSWYQQALGQGPQFIFQYYEEEERQRGNFPDRFSGHQFPNYSSELNVNALLLGDSALYLCASSMITPDAGYEQYFGPGTRLTVT.

As to this clonotype: The germline gene is not matched at one end of the junction; a read error may be the cause. The V and J genes are TRBV6-2 or TRBV6-3 and TRBJ2-3; a weak D match, TRBD1 (6 bases). CDR3 length: 17 residues. Germline-derived CDR1 and CDR2 are MNHEY and SVGEGT. The CDR3 nucleotides read TGTGCCGGCAGCCACCCTGCGGACAGAGACAGCACAGATACGCAGTATTTT. It translates to CAGSHPADRDSTDTQYF.

The chain is built from TRBV4-1 and TRBJ2-3, with 10 nucleotides matching TRBD2. Germline CDR1 MGHRA, CDR2 YSYEKL. This CDR3 comprises 14 residues. The V gene end was trimmed by 9 bases and the J gene end by 4 bases; junction bases not matched to a gene: 7. CDR3 region: CASKSGRAADTQYF. CDR3 nucleotide sequence: TGCGCCAGTAAAAGCGGGAGGGCCGCAGATACGCAGTATTTT.

A remark on this clonotype: The junction does not match germline at one end; this may be a read error. The chain combines TRBV12-3 or TRBV12-4 with TRBJ1-2, with D possibly being TRBD1 (5 bases). The CDR3 is made up of 13 amino acids. CDR3 bases: TGTGCCAGCTGTTTGAGTGGGGCTAATGGCTACACCTTC. This encodes CASCLSGANGYTF.

The chain couples TRBV20-1 to TRBJ1-5; TRBD1 might be the D (6 bases). V lost 2 bases and J lost 10, with 18 bases in between. CDR3 length: 14 residues. The V gene's germline CDR1 is DFQATT and CDR2 SNEGSKA (reference sequence). CDR3 in amino acids: CSARFGRGPLPQHF. The CDR3 DNA reads TGCAGTGCTAGATTCGGCAGGGGCCCCTTACCCCAGCATTTT.

The V and J genes are TRBV5-1 and TRBJ2-1; D uncertain. CDR1 and CDR2 (germline): SGHRS, YFSETQ. This CDR3 region has 14 residues. V dropped 0 bases and J dropped 8 bases, with 12 bases sitting between them. The DNA for the CDR3 is TGCGCCAGCAGCTTGGGGGGAACAGAGGATGAGCAGTTCTTC. Its protein product is CASSLGGTEDEQFF.

This clonotype has more than one count but fewer than ten. The chain joins TRBV6-6 to TRBJ2-5; the match to TRBD1 covers 9 bases. The length of the CDR3 is 15 residues. After removal of 4 bases from V and 4 bases from J, the junction contained 7 bases not matched to a gene. Germline V lookup: CDR1 MNHNY, CDR2 SVGAGI (reference sequence). The CDR3 sequence: CASSSPGQGGETQYF. CDR3 nucleotides: TGTGCCAGCAGTTCACCGGGACAGGGTGGAGAGACCCAGTACTTC.

This sequence joins TRBV6-1 and TRBJ1-2; D not certain. Germline V lookup: CDR1 MNHNS, CDR2 SASEGT. This CDR3 is built from 13 residues. The V and J ends lost 2 bases and 6 bases respectively, with 10 bases between them. CDR3 sequence: CASSESLGNGYTF. In nucleotides, the CDR3 is TGTGCCAGCAGTGAAAGCCTTGGAAATGGCTACACCTTC.

The V call is TRBV5-1, the J call TRBJ1-6; D unresolved. Trimming cost V 0 bases and J 8 bases, with 9 bases left between them. In germline, CDR1 is SGHRS, CDR2 YFSETQ. The CDR3 spans 14 residues. CDR3 in amino acids: CASSLASRDSPLHF. The CDR3 region has the DNA TGCGCCAGCAGCTTGGCCTCCCGGGATTCACCCCTCCACTTT. Full variable domain (missing parts from reference TRBV5-1 and TRBJ1-6): KAGVTQTPRYLIKTRGQQVTLSCSPISGHRSVSWYQQTPGQGLQFLFEYFSETQRNKGNFPGRFSGRQFSNSRSEMNVSTLELGDSALYLCASSLASRDSPLHFGNGTRLTVT.

This clonotype was observed a few times. The chain recombines TRBV5-1 with TRBJ2-3; 9 nucleotides agree with TRBD2. V lost 0 bases, J lost 6 bases, and 8 bases stayed unmatched. The CDR3 spans 16 residues. CDR1 and CDR2 from the germline V gene are SGHRS and YFSETQ. Here the CDR3 reads CASSLDKLAGKDTQYF. DNA of the CDR3: TGCGCCAGCAGCTTGGACAAGCTAGCGGGAAAGGATACGCAGTATTTT.

Only one count was recorded for this clonotype. A much larger clone is a single base away; this may be a read error. This chain connects TRBV6-1 to TRBJ2-1, with 10 nucleotides matching TRBD2. The better agreement between TRBJ2-7 and the DNA end casts doubt on the J call. Germline values: CDR1 MNHNS, CDR2 SASEGT. The CDR3 has 14 amino acids. In nucleotides, the CDR3 is TGTGCCAGCAGCCGGACTAGCGGATACAATGAGCAGTACTTC. Translated: CASSRTSGYNEQYF.